This record looks at one T cell receptor beta chain sequence and its context. Other nucleotide sequences in the sample specify the same CDR3. This sample stems from a study of blood T cell repertoires in COVID-19. V lost 0 bases and J 4 bases, leaving 7 bases between the germline ends. Germline loops: CDR1 GTSNPN, CDR2 SVGIG (reference sequence). The CDR3 runs to 13 residues. Data came from immunoSEQ multiplex PCR; TCRdb stores just in-frame clones and leaves some out. The data hold about 190,000 clones, with approximately 91% observed a single time. Sequencing used peripheral blood. The sequence was obtained from a man younger than 45 with acute or convalescent COVID-19. The rearrangement uses TRBV30 and TRBJ1-5, with D unclear. The CDR3 loop is CAWSVSGNQPQHF. The CDR3 coding sequence is TGTGCCTGGAGTGTTTCAGGAAATCAGCCCCAGCATTTT.